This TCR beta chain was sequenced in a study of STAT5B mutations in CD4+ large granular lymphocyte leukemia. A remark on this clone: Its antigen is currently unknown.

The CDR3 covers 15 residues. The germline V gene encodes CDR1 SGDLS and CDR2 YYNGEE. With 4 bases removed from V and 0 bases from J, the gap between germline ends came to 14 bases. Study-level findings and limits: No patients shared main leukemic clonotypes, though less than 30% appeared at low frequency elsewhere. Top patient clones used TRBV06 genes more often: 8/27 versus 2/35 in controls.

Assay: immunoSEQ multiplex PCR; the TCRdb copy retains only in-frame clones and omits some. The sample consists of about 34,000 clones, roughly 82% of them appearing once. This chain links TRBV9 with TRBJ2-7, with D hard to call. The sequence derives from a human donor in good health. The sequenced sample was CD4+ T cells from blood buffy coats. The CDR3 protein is CASSPRSSSSYEQYF. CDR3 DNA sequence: TGTGCCAGCAGCCCCCGAAGTTCTAGCTCCTACGAGCAGTACTTC.